One sample yielded the 12 T cell receptor beta chains listed below, sequenced in a study of metastatic and nonmetastatic thyroid tumors. Via MiXCR, TCRdb re-called the PCR reads. The table lists fewer than 20,000 clones, around 16% of them singletons. Before thyroid surgery, none of the patients had received any treatment. The sequenced material came from blood. The receptors were gathered from a female donor with papillary thyroid cancer or a benign thyroid nodule (not recorded which). Some clones in this sample may be carry-over from other donors' samples.

This clone was counted ten times or more. This sequence joins TRBV3-1 and TRBJ1-1; D possibly corresponds to TRBD1 (5 bases). Trimming pared 4 bases from V and 10 bases from J, leaving 13 bases between. The CDR3 is made up of 12 amino acids. Germline CDR1 reads LGHDT; CDR2 reads YNNKEL (reference sequence). In nucleotides, the CDR3 is TGTGCCAGCAGCCTGGTGGGGGAATCAGCTTTCTTT. Its translation: CASSLVGESAFF.

This clone has ten or more counts. The gene calls are TRBV3-1 and TRBJ1-5; no firm D call. Germline values: CDR1 LGHDT, CDR2 YNNKEL (reference sequence). The CDR3 is made up of 14 amino acids. V lost 6 bases and J lost 3, with 12 bases in between. The CDR3 nucleotides read TGTGCCAGCAGTTTCGGACGTATCAATCAGCCCCAGCATTTT. As protein: CASSFGRINQPQHF.

This clone was counted a few times. The chain combines TRBV27 with TRBJ1-5; no definite D call. Germline lookup yields CDR1 MNHEY and CDR2 SMNVEV (reference sequence). This CDR3 is 16 amino acids long. V was pared by 1 base and J by 5 bases, with 15 bases between. CDR3 nucleotides: TGTGCCAGCAGTTTATATCCCAGGAGAGAGGATCAGCCCCAGCATTTT. Translation gives CASSLYPRREDQPQHF.

J is TRBJ1-1 and V is TRBV6-1, with a weak D call TRBD1 (6 bases). This CDR3 contains 15 residues. Germline-derived CDR1 and CDR2 are MNHNS and SASEGT. Trimming shortened V by 6 bases and J by 0 bases, and 14 bases separated the two germline ends. The CDR3 protein is CASSFYREMNTEAFF. In DNA form, the CDR3 reads TGTGCCAGCAGCTTTTACAGGGAAATGAACACTGAAGCTTTCTTT.

This clone is categorized as medium-sized (0.01 to 0.1%). This chain connects TRBV12-3 or TRBV12-4 to TRBJ1-3, with 7 bases matching TRBD1. The V and J ends lost 6 bases and 3 bases, in that order; junction bases with no gene match: 8. This CDR3 has 15 amino acids. The CDR3 coding sequence is TGTGCCAGCAGACTGACAGGGAGCGGTGGAAACACCATATATTTT. Protein: CASRLTGSGGNTIYF.

This clone was observed many times. The chain combines TRBV9 with TRBJ2-5, with D unclear. The germline V and J ends were trimmed by 0 bases and 4 bases, with 10 bases remaining between them. The CDR3 sequence is 14 residues long. Germline lookup yields CDR1 SGDLS and CDR2 YYNGEE. The DNA of the CDR3 is TGTGCCAGCAGCGTAGCTGTGGATGGAGAGACCCAGTACTTC. As protein: CASSVAVDGETQYF. The variable domain in full, with the rest retrieved from reference TRBV9 and TRBJ2-5, is DSGVTQTPKHLITATGQRVTLRCSPRSGDLSVYWYQQSLDQGLQFLIQYYNGEERAKGNILERFSAQQFPDLHSELNLSSLELGDSALYFCASSVAVDGETQYFGPGTRLLVL.

This clone was detected only a few times. The V gene is TRBV5-6, the J gene TRBJ2-7; 9 bases match TRBD1. The CDR3 has 15 residues. V trimming: 3 bases; J trimming: 4 bases; junction bases outside the gene matches: 8. CDR1 and CDR2 (germline): SGHDT, YYEEEE. The CDR3 nucleotides are TGTGCCAGCAGCTCCACCGGGACAGGGCTTTACGAGCAGTACTTC. It translates to CASSSTGTGLYEQYF.

This clone was counted at least ten times. The V call is TRBV30, the J call TRBJ1-5; TRBD1 is a possible D gene (6 bases). Deletions cut 0 bases from V and 9 bases from J, with 21 bases between. The germline gives CDR1 GTSNPN, CDR2 SVGIG (reference sequence). The length of the CDR3 is 16 residues. CDR3 loop: CAWSVTGNGGGRPQHF. The CDR3 DNA follows: TGTGCCTGGAGTGTCACAGGGAACGGTGGGGGACGGCCCCAGCATTTT.

In its sample, this clone is medium-sized. The rearrangement links TRBV6-1 to TRBJ2-7, with D possibly TRBD1 on 5 matching bases. CDR3 length: 14 residues. CDR1 MNHNS and CDR2 SASEGT come from the germline V gene. The V end was cut by 2 bases, the J end by 6 bases, with 14 bases between. The CDR3 coding sequence is TGTGCCAGCAGTGAACCAGGGTGGTTACTCGAGCAGTACTTC. Translated: CASSEPGWLLEQYF.

CDR3 region: CATSREKGLASNEQFF. CDR3 bases: TGTGCCACCAGCAGAGAGAAAGGACTAGCCTCTAATGAGCAGTTCTTC. The gene calls are TRBV15 and TRBJ2-1, with TRBD2 matching 8 bases. V trimming: 0 bases; J trimming: 7 bases; junction bases outside the gene matches: 8. Germline lookup yields CDR1 LNHNV and CDR2 YYDKDF (reference sequence). CDR3 size: 16 residues. Full variable domain (missing parts from reference TRBV15 and TRBJ2-1): DAMVIQNPRYQVTQFGKPVTLSCSQTLNHNVMYWYQQKSSQAPKLLFHYYDKDFNNEADTPDNFQSRRPNTSFCFLDIRSPGLGDTAMYLCATSREKGLASNEQFFGPGTRLTVL.

This clone was picked up many times. The V and J genes are TRBV6-1 and TRBJ2-5; tentatively, D is TRBD1 (6 bases). Germline loops: CDR1 MNHNS, CDR2 SASEGT. The CDR3 loop spans 13 amino acids. V lost 5 bases and J 7 bases, leaving 14 bases between the germline ends. The CDR3 protein is CASSSGARVTQYF. CDR3 nucleotide sequence: TGTGCCAGCAGTTCAGGGGCCCGGGTGACCCAGTACTTC.

This clone came up many times. The chain couples TRBV15 to TRBJ1-1, with a weak D call TRBD1 (5 bases). Germline V gives CDR1 LNHNV, CDR2 YYDKDF (reference sequence). This CDR3 comprises 14 residues. Trimming removed 5 bases from V and 2 bases from J, with 12 bases in between. The CDR3 is CATSSRRGNTEAFF. In DNA form, the CDR3 reads TGTGCCACCAGCTCGCGTAGGGGTAACACTGAAGCTTTCTTT.